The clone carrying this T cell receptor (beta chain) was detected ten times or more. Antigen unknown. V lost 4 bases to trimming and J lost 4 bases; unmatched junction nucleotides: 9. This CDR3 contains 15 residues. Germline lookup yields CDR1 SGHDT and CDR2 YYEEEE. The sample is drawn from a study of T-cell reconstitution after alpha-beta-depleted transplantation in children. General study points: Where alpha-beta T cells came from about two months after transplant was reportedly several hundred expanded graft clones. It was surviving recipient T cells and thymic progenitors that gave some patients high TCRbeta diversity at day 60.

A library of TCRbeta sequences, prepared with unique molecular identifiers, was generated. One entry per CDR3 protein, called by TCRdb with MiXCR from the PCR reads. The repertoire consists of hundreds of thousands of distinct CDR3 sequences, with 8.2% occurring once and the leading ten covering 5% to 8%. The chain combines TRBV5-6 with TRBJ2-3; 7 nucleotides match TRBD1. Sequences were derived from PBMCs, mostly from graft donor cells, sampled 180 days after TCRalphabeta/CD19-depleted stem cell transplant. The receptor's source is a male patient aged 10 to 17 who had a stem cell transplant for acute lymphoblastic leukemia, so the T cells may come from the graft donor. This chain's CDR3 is CASSKDRRASDTQYF. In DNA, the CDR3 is TGTGCCAGCAGCAAGGACAGGCGAGCCTCAGATACGCAGTATTTT.